The entry below describes one T cell receptor beta chain. This clonotype qualifies as medium-sized (0.01 to 0.1%). The target of this receptor is not known. One base away there is no much larger clone; base qualities are not given. The library was made by PCR. TCRdb lists the instrument as Illumina HiSeq 2500. To normalize quantification of the TCRbeta repertoire, the TCR libraries were built with molecular barcoding that relied on unique molecular identifiers. TCRdb itself trimmed the public reads at Q25 with fastp, ran MiXCR and retained productive beta chains. Rows with a matching CDR3 protein are joined into one entry that keeps the most common DNA and genes. This sample gives approximately 88,000 distinct CDR3 sequences in total; more than 10% of them show up just once. About 15% of the sample is taken by the ten largest. This sample was taken from a study of T-cell reconstitution after alpha-beta-depleted transplantation in children (dated by TCRdb to the mid-2010s). Background for the entire study: The study quantitatively tracked T-cell immune reconstitution after TCRalphabeta/CD19-depleted allogeneic hematopoietic cell transplantation in children using TCR repertoire profiling.

V drops 8 bases and J drops 6 bases, leaving 5 bases in between. The germline V gene specifies SNHLY as CDR1 and FYNNEI as CDR2. The CDR3 measures 10 amino acids from cysteine to phenylalanine. Here the CDR3 DNA is all that survives: 30 bases in frame from base 1. This chain is built from TRBV2 and TRBJ2-1, and perhaps TRBD2 as D gene, on 5 matching bases. This receptor was identified in a human donor who donated a stem cell graft to a child with inherited bone marrow failure. This sample comprised PBMCs from the stem cell graft donor, obtained from the stem cell graft. The DNA sequence is given as TGTGCCAGCGGAGGCAATGAGCAGTTCTTC. Protein translation: CASGGNEQFF.